Each of the 23 T cell receptor beta chains below was sequenced from the same sample in a study of cytomegalovirus exposure and HLA in healthy donors. Amplification used 60 Vbeta primers and 13 Jbeta primers. Clones were read by immunoSEQ multiplex PCR, and TCRdb kept only the in-frame ones, dropping some. The sample consists of 70,000 to 95,000 clones, 75% to 85% of them appearing once. The sequenced material came from PBMCs. The receptors were gathered from a man between 18 and 35 years old in good health and CMV-seronegative.

This clone has only a few counts. V gene TRBV9 combines with J gene TRBJ1-1, with 8 bases identical to TRBD1. V was pared by 5 bases and J by 8 bases, with 5 bases of the junction left unmatched. CDR3 length equals 12 residues. Per the germline V gene, CDR1 is SGDLS and CDR2 is YYNGEE. CDR3 nucleotide sequence: TGTGCCAGCAGAGCAGGGGGCGGGGAAGCTTTCTTT. Residues: CASRAGGGEAFF.

In the case of this clone: An end of the junction differs from the germline gene, which may be a read error. The chain employs TRBV7-9 and TRBJ1-1; D gene ambiguous. The CDR3 extends over 12 amino acids. The germline gives CDR1 SEHNR, CDR2 FQNEAQ (reference sequence). The CDR3 region has the DNA TGTTCCAGCAGCTATAGTAACACTGAAGCTTTCTTT. This gives the protein CSSSYSNTEAFF.

The rearrangement links TRBV19 to TRBJ2-7; D possibly corresponds to TRBD1 (6 bases). V gave up 8 bases and J gave up 2 bases, with 13 bases separating them. The CDR3 spans 13 residues. Germline CDR1 is LNHDA and CDR2 is SQIVND (reference sequence). DNA of the CDR3: TGTGCCAGTTCCGTGGCAGGGGCCTACGAGCAGTACTTC. The encoded protein is CASSVAGAYEQYF.

This chain uses TRBV6-6 with TRBJ1-5; unclear D gene. The CDR3 extends over 14 amino acids. The germline V gene encodes CDR1 MNHNY and CDR2 SVGAGI (reference sequence). V was pared by 0 bases and J by 3 bases, with 6 bases between. This chain's CDR3 is CASSYSRFNQPQHF. The CDR3 DNA reads as TGTGCCAGCAGTTACTCGCGTTTCAATCAGCCCCAGCATTTT.

The chain uses TRBV4-2 and TRBJ1-2; TRBD1 might be the D (6 bases). The CDR3 covers 14 residues. V lost 2 bases to trimming and J lost 4 bases, with 11 bases between them. Germline CDR1 is LGHNA and CDR2 is YNFKEQ. The DNA of the CDR3 is TGTGCCAGCAGCCAACGGGGGGCCTTCTATGGCTACACCTTC. It is translated as CASSQRGAFYGYTF.

The V and J genes are TRBV18 and TRBJ1-1; D is perhaps TRBD1 (5 bases). V shed 0 bases and J shed 1 base, with 9 bases lying between them. Per germline, CDR1 KGHSH and CDR2 LQKENI. This CDR3 region has 15 residues. In DNA, the CDR3 is TGTGCCAGCTCACCACCGGGGCATGAGAACACTGAAGCTTTCTTT. This encodes CASSPPGHENTEAFF.

This chain connects TRBV13 to TRBJ2-1, with TRBD2 matching 9 bases. CDR3 size: 16 residues. V lost 5 bases to trimming and J lost 3 bases; unmatched junction nucleotides: 8. Germline V gene sequence: CDR1 PRHDT, CDR2 FYEKMQ (reference sequence). Here the CDR3 DNA reads TGTGCCAGCAGCCTGCTAGCGGGGAGAGTCTACAATGAGCAGTTCTTC. Its translation is CASSLLAGRVYNEQFF.

The V and J genes are TRBV5-1 and TRBJ1-2; 9 bases match TRBD1. V gave up 5 bases and J gave up 2 bases; unmatched junction bases: 10. The CDR3 sequence is 16 residues long. The germline CDR1 and CDR2 sequences are SGHRS and YFSETQ. CDR3 region: CASSWGDRASNYGYTF. The CDR3 DNA is TGCGCCAGCAGTTGGGGGGACAGGGCTAGCAACTATGGCTACACCTTC.

The chain couples TRBV29-1 to TRBJ1-1; no reliable D call. V lost 6 bases and J lost 5, with 13 bases in between. CDR3 length: 12 residues. Germline CDR1 reads SQVTM; CDR2 reads ANQGSEA. CDR3 sequence: CSVRVIGTEAFF. CDR3 DNA sequence: TGCAGCGTGAGGGTTATAGGGACTGAAGCTTTCTTT.

J is TRBJ2-5 and V is TRBV6-5, with no clear D. Per the germline V gene, CDR1 is MNHEY and CDR2 is SVGAGI. This CDR3 has 12 residues. V was trimmed by 8 bases and J by 3 bases, leaving 10 bases between them. As DNA, the CDR3 is TGTGCCAGCCGCGCCTTCAAAGAGACCCAGTACTTC. The encoded protein is CASRAFKETQYF.

This clone was recorded once. The genes are TRBV4-1 and TRBJ1-5; tentative D call: TRBD1 (6 bases). The CDR3 is 17 residues long. V was cut by 4 bases and J by 7 bases, with 23 bases left in between. Germline V gene lookup returns CDR1 MGHRA and CDR2 YSYEKL. The CDR3 protein is CASSPDSEVGPGQPQHF. Here the CDR3 DNA reads TGCGCCAGCAGCCCGGACAGTGAAGTTGGTCCCGGGCAGCCCCAGCATTTT.

The chain uses TRBV12-5 and TRBJ1-1; tentative D call: TRBD1 (5 bases). This CDR3 comprises 15 residues. Trimming shortened V by 2 bases and J by 4 bases, and 14 bases separated the two germline ends. Germline V gives CDR1 LGHNT, CDR2 FRNRAP. CDR3 residues: CASGLTVSGGTEAFF. As DNA, the CDR3 is TGTGCTAGTGGTTTGACAGTTAGCGGGGGCACTGAAGCTTTCTTT.

The CDR3 DNA sequence: TGTGCCAGCAGTTACCTAGCAGGGGTTGCATATACGCAGTATTTT. This codes for CASSYLAGVAYTQYF. The chain joins TRBV6-5 to TRBJ2-3; possibly TRBD1 for D (6 bases). This CDR3 region has 15 residues. The ends were cut back, 2 bases at V and 7 bases at J, with 16 bases in the middle. Germline-derived CDR1 and CDR2 are MNHEY and SVGAGI.

This chain joins TRBV5-1 and TRBJ2-6; 10 positions match TRBD1. CDR1 and CDR2 (germline): SGHRS, YFSETQ. The CDR3 covers 21 residues. V shed 0 bases, J shed 0 bases, and the junction held 12 bases outside the gene matches. For the CDR3, the DNA is TGCGCCAGCAGCTTGGTATTTAGAGCCGGGACAGGGGTCTCTGGGGCCAACGTCCTGACTTTC. Its translation is CASSLVFRAGTGVSGANVLTF. The full variable domain, completed using reference TRBV5-1 and TRBJ2-6, is KAGVTQTPRYLIKTRGQQVTLSCSPISGHRSVSWYQQTPGQGLQFLFEYFSETQRNKGNFPGRFSGRQFSNSRSEMNVSTLELGDSALYLCASSLVFRAGTGVSGANVLTFGAGSRLTVL.

DNA of the CDR3: TGTGCCAGCAGTTGGGGCAGGGGTGATTCACCCCTCCACTTT. Translation: CASSWGRGDSPLHF. The chain combines TRBV6-1 with TRBJ1-6, with D possibly TRBD1 on 6 matching bases. The length of the CDR3 is 14 residues. The germline V gene encodes CDR1 MNHNS and CDR2 SASEGT. V was clipped by 5 bases and J by 8 bases, with 13 bases between them.

This chain uses TRBV5-1 with TRBJ2-4; 7 bases line up with TRBD1. V trimming: 4 bases; J trimming: 7 bases; junction bases outside the gene matches: 14. CDR1 and CDR2 (germline): SGHRS, YFSETQ. The CDR3 is 16 residues long. CDR3 in DNA: TGCGCCAGCAGCATATCCGGGACAGAGGGTGGGAACATTCAGTACTTC. Protein product: CASSISGTEGGNIQYF.

The rearrangement links TRBV5-4 to TRBJ2-1, with 8 bases identical to TRBD2. The CDR3 covers 19 residues. Germline CDR1 and CDR2: SGHNT and YYREEE (reference sequence). Germline trimming cut 2 bases from V and 3 bases from J; bases unmatched to any gene: 16. The CDR3 reads CASSLGRAGATSLYNEQFF. CDR3 nucleotide sequence: TGTGCCAGCAGCTTAGGACGAGCGGGGGCGACTAGTCTCTACAATGAGCAGTTCTTC.

The CDR3 loop is CASRGVNYGYTF. Here the CDR3 DNA reads TGTGCCAGTCGGGGAGTTAACTATGGCTACACCTTC. This chain uses TRBV19 with TRBJ1-2; D uncertain. V was cut by 8 bases and J by 1 base, with 8 bases left in between. The germline V gene encodes CDR1 LNHDA and CDR2 SQIVND (reference sequence). The CDR3 loop spans 12 amino acids.

The chain combines TRBV7-8 with TRBJ1-3; D is undetermined. The germline gives CDR1 SGHVS, CDR2 FQNEAQ. This CDR3 has 15 amino acids. The germline V and J ends were trimmed by 0 bases and 5 bases, with 11 bases remaining between them. The CDR3, as DNA: TGTGCCAGCAGCTTAGCGTGGGGAGTTAGAAACACCATATATTTT. Protein product: CASSLAWGVRNTIYF.

V and J are TRBV18 and TRBJ1-3; 7 positions agree with TRBD1. This CDR3 has 16 amino acids. Germline CDR1 is KGHSH and CDR2 is LQKENI. J was trimmed by 0 bases and V by 3 bases; bases with no gene match: 5. CDR3 sequence (DNA): TGTGCCAGCTCACCTGACAGGGCCGGCTCTGGAAACACCATATATTTT. It translates to CASSPDRAGSGNTIYF.

The V and J genes are TRBV10-3 and TRBJ2-5; TRBD1 agrees at 9 bases. The germline gives CDR1 ENHRY, CDR2 SYGVKD. The CDR3 runs 13 residues. J was trimmed by 5 bases and V by 11 bases; bases with no gene match: 9. The CDR3 spells CASRDREVETQYF. As DNA, the CDR3 is TGTGCCTCAAGGGACAGGGAAGTCGAGACCCAGTACTTC.

The chain links TRBV13 to TRBJ1-2, with TRBD1 matching over 9 bases. Germline V CDR1 and CDR2: PRHDT, FYEKMQ (reference sequence). With V trimmed by 1 base and J by 6 bases, 6 bases remained unmatched. This CDR3 is 15 amino acids long. The chain's CDR3 is CASSLEGQGLNGYTF. CDR3 nucleotide sequence: TGTGCCAGCAGCTTAGAGGGACAGGGACTAAATGGCTACACCTTC.

The CDR3 is CAWSGGYHSGANVLTF. DNA of the CDR3: TGTGCCTGGAGTGGAGGCTATCACTCTGGGGCCAACGTCCTGACTTTC. The chain recombines TRBV30 with TRBJ2-6; D not resolved. V gave up 1 base and J gave up 0 bases, with 10 bases separating them. Germline lookup yields CDR1 GTSNPN and CDR2 SVGIG (reference sequence). CDR3 length equals 16 residues.